This T cell receptor beta chain was recovered during a study of regulatory T cells in long-lasting Graves disease. Combining iRepertoire HTBI primers with Arm-PCR of CDR3 regions, the authors built TCR beta libraries. In the authors' methods: Overall, samples carried 60 to 65 TRBV and 14 TRBJ segments. TCRdb independently ran MiXCR on the multiplex PCR reads; one entry per CDR3 protein. What appears here as the V and J calls and clone size reflects TCRdb's work, not the paper's. The profile shows about 460,000 distinct CDR3 sequences, under 25% of them singletons. Comment on this clonotype: Its antigen remains unknown.

The time point denotes: persistent/refractory GD, antithyroid drugs over 5 years with positive TRAb. The TCR library used RNA extracted from PBMCs. Study-wide points: Patients whose Graves' disease persisted exhibited lower TCR diversity than those newly diagnosed.

Sequenced here: peripheral blood mononuclear cells (PBMCs), sampled when the disease was refractory, from a patient treated with antithyroid drugs. This clonotype was sampled from a female donor with Graves disease.

CDR3 sequence (DNA): TGTGCCAGCAGCCCGAAGACAGGGGGTACGAAGGGGGCCAACGTCCTGACTTTC. As protein: CASSPKTGGTKGANVLTF. The chain employs TRBV28 and TRBJ2-6; TRBD1 agrees at 9 bases. This CDR3 contains 18 residues. J was trimmed by 4 bases and V by 6 bases; bases with no gene match: 13. Germline CDR1 is MDHEN and CDR2 is SYDVKM.